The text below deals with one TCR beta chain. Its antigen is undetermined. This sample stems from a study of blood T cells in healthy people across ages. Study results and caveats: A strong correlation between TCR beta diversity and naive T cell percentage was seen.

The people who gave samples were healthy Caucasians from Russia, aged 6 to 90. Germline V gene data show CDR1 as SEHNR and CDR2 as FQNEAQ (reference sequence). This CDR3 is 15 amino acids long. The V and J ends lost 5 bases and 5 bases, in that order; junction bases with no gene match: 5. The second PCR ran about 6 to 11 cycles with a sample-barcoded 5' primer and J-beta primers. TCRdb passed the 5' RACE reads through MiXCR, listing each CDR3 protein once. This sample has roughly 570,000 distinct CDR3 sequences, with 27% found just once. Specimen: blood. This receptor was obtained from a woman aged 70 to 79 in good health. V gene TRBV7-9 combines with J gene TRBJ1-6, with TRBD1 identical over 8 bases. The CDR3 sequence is CASSRMTGDNSPLHF. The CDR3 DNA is TGTGCCAGCAGCCGAATGACAGGGGATAATTCACCCCTCCACTTT.